The source of this T cell receptor beta chain is a study of T cell responses to AZD1222 COVID-19 vaccine. Study observations and caveats: Mostly white British, mostly female donors; authors suggested clonal diversity may be underestimated. Vaccine-associated CD4 TCRs spanned spike, dominant at 160-218 and 743-854.

Germline trimming cut 2 bases from V and 1 base from J; bases unmatched to any gene: 4. Germline V gives CDR1 MDHEN, CDR2 SYDVKM. The CDR3 runs 15 residues. The method was immunoSEQ multiplex PCR; TCRdb's version includes in-frame clones alone and lacks a portion of them. The sample shows about 200,000 clones, roughly nine tenths of them seen only once. Comments on this clone: Its specificity is unknown.

The V gene is TRBV28, the J gene TRBJ2-5; TRBD2 matches at 7 bases. The sample consisted of peripheral blood, taken 28 days after the second AZD1222 dose. The TCR sequence derives from an adult who received the AZD1222 COVID-19 vaccine. The CDR3 region is CASSLLREPQETQYF. For the CDR3, the DNA is TGTGCCAGCAGTTTACTGCGGGAGCCCCAAGAGACCCAGTACTTC.